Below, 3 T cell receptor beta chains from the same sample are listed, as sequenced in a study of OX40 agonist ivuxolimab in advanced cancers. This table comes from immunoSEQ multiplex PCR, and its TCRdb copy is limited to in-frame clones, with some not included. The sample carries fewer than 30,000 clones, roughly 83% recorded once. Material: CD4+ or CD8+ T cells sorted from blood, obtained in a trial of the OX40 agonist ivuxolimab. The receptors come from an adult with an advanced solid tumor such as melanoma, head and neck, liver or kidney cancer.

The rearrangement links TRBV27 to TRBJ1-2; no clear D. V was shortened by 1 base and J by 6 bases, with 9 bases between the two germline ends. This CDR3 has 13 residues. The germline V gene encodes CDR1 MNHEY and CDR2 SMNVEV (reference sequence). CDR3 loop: CASSLYENNGYTF. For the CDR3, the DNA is TGTGCCAGCAGTTTATACGAAAACAATGGCTACACCTTC.

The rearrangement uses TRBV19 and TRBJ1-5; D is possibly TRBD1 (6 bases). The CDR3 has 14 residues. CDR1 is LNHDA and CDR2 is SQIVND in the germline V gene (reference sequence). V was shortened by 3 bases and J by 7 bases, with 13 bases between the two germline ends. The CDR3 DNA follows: TGTGCCAGTAGTATCTGGGGGGCAGGCCAGCCCCAGCATTTT. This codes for CASSIWGAGQPQHF.

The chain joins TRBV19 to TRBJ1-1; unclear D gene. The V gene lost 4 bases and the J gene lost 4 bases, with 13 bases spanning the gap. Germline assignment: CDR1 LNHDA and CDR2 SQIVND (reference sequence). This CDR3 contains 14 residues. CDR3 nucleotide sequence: TGTGCCAGTAGTACGGACCGCGTGGGCACTGAAGCTTTCTTT. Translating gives CASSTDRVGTEAFF.